This TCR beta chain was sequenced in a study of cytomegalovirus exposure and HLA in healthy donors. In this sample, this clone turned up a few times. The CDR3 is made up of 15 amino acids. Trimming took 6 bases from V and 4 from J, leaving 15 bases between them. In germline, CDR1 is SNHLY, CDR2 FYNNEI. PCR employed 60 Vbeta and 13 Jbeta primers. Assay: immunoSEQ multiplex PCR; the TCRdb copy retains only in-frame clones and omits some. The sample has approximately 120,000 clones; around 77% are singletons. The sequencing sample was made of PBMCs. The chain combines TRBV2 with TRBJ2-2; tentative D call: TRBD2 (6 bases). The source is a man aged 45-60 years in good health and CMV-seronegative. This CDR3 reads CASSAEGGSTGELFF. Written as DNA, the CDR3 is TGTGCCAGCAGCGCCGAGGGAGGATCCACCGGGGAGCTGTTTTTT.